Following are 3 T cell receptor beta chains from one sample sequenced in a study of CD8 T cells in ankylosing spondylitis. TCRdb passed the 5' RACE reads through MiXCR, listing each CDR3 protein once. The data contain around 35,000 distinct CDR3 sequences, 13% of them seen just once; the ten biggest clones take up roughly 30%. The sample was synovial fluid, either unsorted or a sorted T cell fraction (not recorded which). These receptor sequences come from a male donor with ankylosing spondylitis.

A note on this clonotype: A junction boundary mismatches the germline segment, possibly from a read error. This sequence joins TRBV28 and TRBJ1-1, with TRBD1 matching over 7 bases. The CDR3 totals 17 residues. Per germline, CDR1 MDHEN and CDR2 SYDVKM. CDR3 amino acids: CASRPGQAISFFPTGVF. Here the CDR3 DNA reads TGTGCCAGCAGGCCAGGACAGGCCATTTCTTTCTTCCCTACTGGAGTGTTT.

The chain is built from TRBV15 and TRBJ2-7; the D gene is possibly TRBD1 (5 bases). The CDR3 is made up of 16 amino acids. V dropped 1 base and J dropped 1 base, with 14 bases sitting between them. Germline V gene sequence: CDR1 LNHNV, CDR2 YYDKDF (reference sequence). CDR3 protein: CATSRVPGQRSYEQYF. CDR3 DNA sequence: TGTGCCACCAGCAGAGTCCCAGGGCAAAGATCCTACGAGCAGTACTTC.

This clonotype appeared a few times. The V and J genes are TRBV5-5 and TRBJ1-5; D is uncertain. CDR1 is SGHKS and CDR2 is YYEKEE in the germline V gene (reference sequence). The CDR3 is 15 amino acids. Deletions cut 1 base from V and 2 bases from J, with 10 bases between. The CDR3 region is CASSLSGSGNQPQHF. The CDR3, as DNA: TGTGCCAGCAGCTTGAGCGGAAGTGGCAATCAGCCCCAGCATTTT.